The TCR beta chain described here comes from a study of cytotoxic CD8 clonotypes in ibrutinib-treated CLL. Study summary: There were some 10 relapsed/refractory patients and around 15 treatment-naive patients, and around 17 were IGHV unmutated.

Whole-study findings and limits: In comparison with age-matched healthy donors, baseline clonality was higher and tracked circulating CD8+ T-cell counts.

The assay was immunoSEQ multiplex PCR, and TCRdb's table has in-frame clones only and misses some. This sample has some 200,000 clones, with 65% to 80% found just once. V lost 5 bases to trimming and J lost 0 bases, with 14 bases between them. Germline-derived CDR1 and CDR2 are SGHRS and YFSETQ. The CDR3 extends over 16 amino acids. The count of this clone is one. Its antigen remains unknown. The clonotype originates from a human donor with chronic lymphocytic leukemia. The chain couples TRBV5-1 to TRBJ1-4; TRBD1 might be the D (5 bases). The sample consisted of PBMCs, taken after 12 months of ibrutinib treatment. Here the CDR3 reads CASSTGHEATNEKLFF. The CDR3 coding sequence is TGCGCCAGCAGTACAGGACATGAGGCAACTAATGAAAAACTGTTTTTT.